Sequencing of this TCR beta chain was carried out in a study of T cell changes during pregnancy in multiple sclerosis. Profiled with immunoSEQ multiplex PCR; TCRdb holds only in-frame clones, not every one. The sample carries around 65,000 clones, 92% recorded once. This CDR3 spans 13 amino acids. Germline CDR1 and CDR2: LNHDA and SQIVND (reference sequence). V lost 2 bases and J lost 4; bases outside the gene matches: 1. The chain uses TRBV19 and TRBJ1-2; 7 bases fit TRBD1. The sequencing used peripheral blood, collected in the second trimester of pregnancy. The source of this sequence is a female donor in good health, enrolled as a control in a pregnancy study. The CDR3 coding sequence is TGTGCCAGTAGTATAAGGACAGGCTATGGCTACACCTTC. It translates to CASSIRTGYGYTF.